The TCR beta chain described here comes from a study of blood T cell repertoires in COVID-19. Overall study: The samples span acute and convalescent COVID-19 from the United States, Italy and Spain. Nucleic acid was either cDNA or gDNA, and it came from T cells, B-cell-depleted T cells, or PBMCs.

Source study methods: Amplified reference gene primers provided the basis for estimating nucleated cell counts. The table came from immunoSEQ multiplex PCR; TCRdb's copy has only in-frame clones and leaves some out. Clone size and the V and J calls come from that table; the DNA yielded D and trimming. Altogether 150,000 to 200,000 clones are present, about 81% being singletons, with the ten largest covering 11%. This CDR3 region has 16 residues. The V gene's germline CDR1 is GTSNPN and CDR2 SVGIG (reference sequence). Trimming removed 2 bases from V and 0 bases from J, with 11 bases in between. Sequenced: peripheral blood. The TCR comes from a human donor in a cohort sampled during active COVID-19. The genes are TRBV30 and TRBJ1-6; D remains ambiguous. The CDR3 nucleotides read TGTGCCTGGAGTTCCGCGAGTCACTCCTATAATTCACCCCTCCACTTT. Translation: CAWSSASHSYNSPLHF.